The 4 T cell receptor beta chains below were found in one sample sequenced in a study of blood T cell repertoires in COVID-19. TCRdb's copy holds only in-frame clones and misses some; the assay was immunoSEQ multiplex PCR. The sample lists about 150,000 clones; 89% were seen once. The sequencing input was peripheral blood. All receptors come from a man aged 55 to 70 with acute or convalescent COVID-19.

The V and J genes are TRBV6-5 and TRBJ2-7; 8 nucleotides match TRBD1. Germline lookup yields CDR1 MNHEY and CDR2 SVGAGI. This CDR3 spans 15 amino acids. V lost 2 bases and J lost 6; bases outside the gene matches: 9. CDR3 residues: CASSYRGQGASEQYF. The CDR3 DNA is TGTGCCAGCAGTTACCGGGGGCAGGGGGCAAGCGAGCAGTACTTC.

This chain links TRBV30 with TRBJ1-2, with a tentative D call TRBD1 (6 bases). Per germline, CDR1 GTSNPN and CDR2 SVGIG (reference sequence). This CDR3 is 15 amino acids long. Trimming shortened V by 7 bases and J by 6 bases, and 24 bases separated the two germline ends. This chain's CDR3 is CASIPGEGEMDGYTF. CDR3 coding DNA: TGTGCCTCCATCCCGGGGGAGGGGGAGATGGATGGCTACACCTTC.

This clone was observed once. The rearrangement joins TRBV4-3 to TRBJ2-1; a possible D gene is TRBD2 (5 bases). Trimming pared 0 bases from V and 4 bases from J, leaving 13 bases between. Germline assignment: CDR1 LGHNA and CDR2 YSLEER. This CDR3 spans 16 amino acids. The CDR3 loop is CASSQERAALYNEQFF. The CDR3 region has the DNA TGCGCCAGCAGCCAAGAGAGAGCGGCTCTTTACAATGAGCAGTTCTTC.

V is TRBV24-1 and J is TRBJ1-5, with unresolved D. The V end lost 2 bases, the J end lost 1 base, and 8 bases lay between the germline ends. This CDR3 region has 15 residues. CDR1 KGHDR and CDR2 SFDVKD come from the germline V gene. The CDR3, as DNA: TGTGCCACCAGTGATTCGGGGAAGAGCAATCAGCCCCAGCATTTT. Protein: CATSDSGKSNQPQHF.